The clone carrying this T cell receptor (beta chain) has at least ten counts. Antigen: not known. The data derive from a study of CD8 T cells in ankylosing spondylitis. Regarding the study as a whole: Characteristic of ankylosing spondylitis blood, it appeared, was a TCR beta motif comprising about eight highly homologous variants.

The CDR3 is made up of 15 amino acids. Germline CDR1 and CDR2: MNHNS and SASEGT. Trimming removed 1 base from V and 2 bases from J; junction bases left unmatched: 4. Via MiXCR, TCRdb re-called the 5' RACE reads, giving one row per CDR3 protein. Of fewer than 550,000 distinct CDR3 sequences in the sample, over 4% were seen once. Sequencing used blood, either unsorted or a sorted T cell fraction (not recorded which). The chain employs TRBV6-1 and TRBJ2-7, with 8 nucleotides matching TRBD1. This receptor was obtained from a male donor with ankylosing spondylitis. The CDR3 region is CASSEGTGYTYEQYF. For the CDR3, the DNA is TGTGCCAGCAGTGAAGGGACAGGGTACACCTACGAGCAGTACTTC.